The T cell receptor beta chain described here comes from a study of blood T cells in healthy people across ages. This clonotype was found many times. What it binds is not known. Study-wide results and limits: Diversity of TCR beta per million T cells declined in a roughly linear way with age. Comparison with aged donors showed that long-lived donors had more naive CD4+ cells and higher diversity.

A J-beta primer mix and a sample-barcoded 5' primer were used in a second PCR of roughly 7 to 12 cycles. Every cDNA molecule bore a tag from a template-switch adaptor containing 12 random nucleotides. Each CDR3 protein is one row after TCRdb ran MiXCR on the 5' RACE reads. The sample records some 1 million distinct CDR3 sequences, more than 35% being singletons. The CDR3 extends over 15 amino acids. Germline values: CDR1 DFQATT, CDR2 SNEGSKA (reference sequence). V lost 3 bases to trimming and J lost 4 bases; unmatched junction nucleotides: 9. Staff drew around 10 milliliters of peripheral blood from each donor.

The sample was blood. J is TRBJ2-1 and V is TRBV20-1; TRBD2 matches 7 bases. The origin of this receptor is an older woman in good health. The CDR3 DNA follows: TGCAGTGCTAGTCAAGCGGGAATCTCGTACAATGAGCAGTTCTTC. It translates to CSASQAGISYNEQFF.